This T cell receptor (beta chain) stems from a study of cytomegalovirus exposure and HLA in healthy donors (dated by TCRdb to between 2016 and 2019). Broadly, across the study: An earlier analysis of 587 of the donors reported around 280 Gb of sequence data and 90 million to 120 million unique TCR beta sequences obtained from about 170 million T cells. The study used immunosequencing to profile the T cell repertoires of approximately 640 subjects and linked those repertoires to cytomegalovirus serostatus. In the later analysis, no new phenotypic data were used to find candidate immune exposures; instead, reliance was placed on TCR beta sequences and their occurrence across donors. The study aimed to test whether signatures of past pathogen exposure could be identified by cataloging public T cell receptors. Every discovery cohort repertoire had been produced on one sequencing platform. Donor age, sex, ethnicity and CMV serostatus were compiled together with the repertoire data. In a later genetic analysis, genome-wide SNP genotypes for about 55% of the roughly 700 donors were used, and that subset was treated as a discovery cohort. HLA typing included class I and class II loci at four-digit resolution. Among the roughly 400 genotyped donors, 81% belonged to the genetic ancestry cluster associated with self-reported Caucasian donors. In addition to the first cohort of 500 to 850 subjects, a separate validation cohort of 120 different subjects was used. The study combined high-throughput TCR immunosequencing, statistical association of individual TCRs with disease status, and machine learning to predict cytomegalovirus infection status. On average, 235,054 unique TCR beta nucleotide sequences were sequenced per donor among 300 to 500 genotyped donors of the cohort, with about 19% of those sequences being non-productive. A later analysis re-examined previously published TCR beta repertoires from more than 550 donors and added high-resolution HLA genotyping to investigate patterns of TCR occurrence. An earlier analysis of about 620 of the donors applied high-throughput TCR beta sequencing to assess whether each TCR beta V gene segment acted as functional or pseudogenic. The number of donors typed differed by locus, with about 629-630 for A, B, C, DRB1 and DQB1, 522 for DQA1, over 600 for DPA1, and around 430 for DPB1. About 280 gigabases of sequencing data and tens of millions of unique TCR sequences were included in an early release covering over 600 HLA-typed donors. Four to six DR-DQ haplotypes were handled as single units for association and clustering, since linkage in the cohort was strong. On the study overall, not on this receptor specifically: The study gave a list of 150 to 200 TCR beta chains associated with cytomegalovirus. A further reported finding was that TCR beta sequences accurately predicted the HLA-A and HLA-B alleles for most subjects in the first cohort. The earlier analysis of a few hundred of the donors excluded fewer than 20 rarely observed V segments, including chromosome 9 orphons, because counts were too low. A later genetic analysis associated a missense DCLRE1C variant with V-gene and J-gene trimming of TCR beta chains, and an independent cohort replicated the association. The sequencing pipeline was judged likely to have produced a cluster of highly shared sequence variants as a technical artifact. Across donors, most TCR sequences were observed very rarely, whereas some public TCRs were present in many individuals. Roughly uniform sequencing depth across donors was assumed in presence/absence analyses, although this assumption may not hold. In an earlier analysis of fewer than 750 of the donors, most TCR beta V segments were observed in productive rearrangements about 87% or about 30% of the time, broadly matching IMGT annotations. The classifier was reported to diagnose cytomegalovirus status with high specificity and sensitivity in both the original and validation cohorts. CMV serostatus was the only immune exposure information available for the cohort. According to a later genetic analysis, donors in an Asian-associated ancestry cluster had fewer N-insertions in productive TCRs than the approximately 690-donor mean. In a later analysis, several top co-occurrence clusters were reported to appear linked to parvovirus B19, influenza, CMV and Epstein-Barr virus. According to a later analysis, most CMV-associated TCR beta chains appeared to be HLA-restricted, and the HLA associations seemed to be driven largely by CMV exposure. In a later analysis, HLA-associated TCR beta chains showed more clonal expansion and lower generation probabilities than non-associated chains that were equally common. A later analysis found that TCR association rates varied across HLA loci, with DRB1 alleles showing the most associated TCRs and HLA-C alleles the fewest. At a false discovery rate of 0.05, a later analysis linked some 17,000 TCR beta sequences to specific HLA alleles. Some IMGT-functional V segments, including TRBV6-2 and TRBV6-3, could not be distinguished by the 87-base-pair reads and were therefore excluded. A few of the identified cytomegalovirus-associated TCR beta chains were confirmed in vitro to be specific for cytomegalovirus antigens. Correlated functional status among segregating V segments might be attributable to linkage disequilibrium, but an unknown experimental factor could not be ruled out. Only TCR beta chains were sequenced in this cohort, and the absence of alpha or paired-chain data limited detectable features. When HLA alleles, especially DR and DQ, strongly co-occurred, TCR associations were difficult to assign to individual alleles. Because HLA typing was unavailable for some donors at each locus, only the typed subset was used in association tests. The authors suggested that the approach could potentially be generalized to other disease states and immunological phenotypes.

The cohort consisted of approximately 690 healthy bone marrow donors. At the time of sampling, every cohort member was nominally healthy, though immune exposures that went unrecorded were likely present. The donor was CMV seronegative and belonged to the group of around 400 seronegative cohort members. A peripheral blood sample was collected from each donor, and TCR beta sequencing was performed on peripheral blood mononuclear cells. The Qiagen DNeasy Blood Extraction Kit was used to extract genomic DNA from the blood cell samples. Of note for this clone: Its cognate antigen has yet to be identified. Base-call qualities are not available, and no considerably larger clone is one nucleotide away.

The germline V gene encodes CDR1 SGHAT and CDR2 FQNNGV. V is cut back by 1 base and J by 0 bases, with 8 bases in the junction unmatched. From its cysteine to its phenylalanine, the CDR3 spans 17 amino acids. Just the 51-base CDR3 DNA is kept, in frame starting at base 1. The library relied on the immunoSEQ multiplex PCR assay. For the multiplex PCR, a mixture combining 60 forward primers for TCR Vbeta segments and 13 reverse primers for TCR Jbeta segments was used. A multiplex PCR assay on genomic DNA amplified the CDR3 region of rearranged TCR beta genes. The amplified TCR beta libraries were sequenced on the Illumina HiSeq System as 87-base-pair reads. In the original analysis: A later analysis tallied some 79 million unique TCR beta chains across the 650 to 750 repertoires, and 10 million to 11 million of those chains were shared by two or more donors. Raw reads were error-corrected and collapsed into unique sequences by a nearest-neighbor algorithm in which closely related sequences were merged to remove PCR and sequencing errors. CDR3 sequences were aligned to IMGT reference sequences to assign V, D and J gene segments. For a sequence to be retained, a match of at least six nucleotides was required to both a V gene segment and a J gene segment. Rearrangements were called productive when the CDR3 lacked stop codons and stayed in frame with V and J; all others were non-productive. CDR3 was defined by IMGT convention, running from the second conserved V-encoded cysteine to the conserved J-encoded phenylalanine. The earlier analysis of about 610 of the donors excluded any sequence lacking an unambiguous match to a single V gene segment. In an earlier analysis of 450 to 750 of the donors, a V segment was called functional when productive rearrangements were above 56.7%, and segregating when the standard deviation between donors exceeded 5%. A statistical classification framework was built to diagnose cytomegalovirus status from the catalog of TCR beta chain sequences. In a later analysis, V and J genes were assigned by comparing TCR nucleotide sequences against IMGT/GENE-DB human TR gene sequences. A later analysis assigned CDR3 sequences and most-parsimonious VDJ recombination scenarios with the TCRdist pipeline. In a later analysis, each TCR beta chain was defined by its CDR3 amino acid sequence together with its V-gene family, and reads without a unique V-gene family were excluded. A later analysis removed 550 to 650 highly shared, low-generation-probability nucleotide sequences to deal with suspected cross-contamination and a sequencing artifact. In a later analysis, a clonal expansion index for each public chain was calculated from normalized within-repertoire ranks of inferred template counts. In a later analysis, generation probabilities were computed using a VDJ recombination model fitted to out-of-frame rearrangements, and the results were checked against IGoR. Hypergeometric tests were used in a later analysis to score TCR-TCR, TCR-HLA and TCR-CMV co-occurrence, with a repertoire-size bias correction applied to the TCR pairs. To estimate false discovery rates, a later analysis permuted the HLA or CMV assignments 20 times. In a later analysis, co-occurring TCRs were grouped using DBSCAN, with TCRdist sequence similarity added in when clustering inside HLA-allele-positive subsets. Repertoires with fewer than 30,000 or more than 120,000 public chains were left out of co-occurrence clustering, as were a few repertoires with anomalous nucleotide sharing. Not all clones reach the TCRdb copy of this immuneACCESS table, which keeps in-frame sequences only. Checked studies attribute under half of the gap to unresolved V genes and leave the rest unexplained. The DNA was the basis for D and trimming; V, J and clone size are from that table. This sample lists approximately 150,000 clones; over 60% were detected once. The top ten constitute 1.5% to 2% of the sample.

The clonotype was recovered from a woman under 40 in good health and CMV-seronegative. Sequencing was done on a sample of PBMCs. The rearrangement joined TRBV11-2 to TRBJ1-2; the junction holds 7 bases that match TRBD1. The CDR3 here reads CASSLALQGVANYGYTF. The DNA sequence follows: TGTGCCAGCAGCTTAGCCCTCCAGGGGGTAGCTAACTATGGCTACACCTTC.